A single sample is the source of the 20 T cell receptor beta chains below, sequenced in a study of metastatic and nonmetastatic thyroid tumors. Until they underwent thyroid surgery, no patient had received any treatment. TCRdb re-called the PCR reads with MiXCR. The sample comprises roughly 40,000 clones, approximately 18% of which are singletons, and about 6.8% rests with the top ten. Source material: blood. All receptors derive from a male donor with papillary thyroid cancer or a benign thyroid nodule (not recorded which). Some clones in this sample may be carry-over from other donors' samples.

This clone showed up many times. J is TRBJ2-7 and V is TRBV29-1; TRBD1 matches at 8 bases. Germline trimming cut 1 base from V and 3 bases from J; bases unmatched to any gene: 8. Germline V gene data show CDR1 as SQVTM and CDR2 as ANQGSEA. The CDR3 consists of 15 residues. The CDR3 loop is CSVEVRGTGGYEQYF. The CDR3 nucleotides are TGCAGCGTTGAAGTTCGGGGAACAGGGGGCTACGAGCAGTACTTC.

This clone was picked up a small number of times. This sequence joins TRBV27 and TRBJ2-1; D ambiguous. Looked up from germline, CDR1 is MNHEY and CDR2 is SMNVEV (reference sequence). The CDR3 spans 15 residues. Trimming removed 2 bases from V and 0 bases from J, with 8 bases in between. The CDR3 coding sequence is TGTGCCAGCAGTTTAGGCTTGAGCTCCTACAATGAGCAGTTCTTC. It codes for CASSLGLSSYNEQFF.

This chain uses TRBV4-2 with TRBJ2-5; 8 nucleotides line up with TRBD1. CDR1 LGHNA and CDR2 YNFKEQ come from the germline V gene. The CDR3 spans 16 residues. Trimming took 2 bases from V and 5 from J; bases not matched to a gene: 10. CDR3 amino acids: CASSQPTDRAAETQYF. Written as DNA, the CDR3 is TGTGCCAGCAGCCAACCCACGGACAGGGCGGCGGAGACCCAGTACTTC.

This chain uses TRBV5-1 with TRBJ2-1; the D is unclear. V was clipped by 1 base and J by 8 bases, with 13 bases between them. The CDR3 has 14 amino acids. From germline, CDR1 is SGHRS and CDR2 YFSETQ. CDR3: CASSLTYRVDEQFF. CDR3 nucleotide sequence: TGCGCCAGCAGCTTGACGTATCGGGTCGATGAGCAGTTCTTC. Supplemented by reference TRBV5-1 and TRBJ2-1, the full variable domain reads KAGVTQTPRYLIKTRGQQVTLSCSPISGHRSVSWYQQTPGQGLQFLFEYFSETQRNKGNFPGRFSGRQFSNSRSEMNVSTLELGDSALYLCASSLTYRVDEQFFGPGTRLTVL.

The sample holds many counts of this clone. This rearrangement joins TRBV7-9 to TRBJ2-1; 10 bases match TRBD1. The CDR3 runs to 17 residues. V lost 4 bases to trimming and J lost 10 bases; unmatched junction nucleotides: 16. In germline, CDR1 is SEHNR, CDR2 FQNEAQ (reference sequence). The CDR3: CASSSNPGTGVLREQFF. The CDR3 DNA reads TGTGCCAGCAGCTCGAATCCCGGGACAGGGGTTCTTCGAGAGCAGTTCTTC.

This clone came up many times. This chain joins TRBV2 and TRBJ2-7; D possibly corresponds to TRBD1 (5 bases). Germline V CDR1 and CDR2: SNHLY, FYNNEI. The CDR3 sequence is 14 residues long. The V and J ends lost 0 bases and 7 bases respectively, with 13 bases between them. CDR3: CASSEAQSTAEQYF. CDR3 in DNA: TGTGCCAGCAGTGAAGCGCAGTCGACAGCTGAGCAGTACTTC.

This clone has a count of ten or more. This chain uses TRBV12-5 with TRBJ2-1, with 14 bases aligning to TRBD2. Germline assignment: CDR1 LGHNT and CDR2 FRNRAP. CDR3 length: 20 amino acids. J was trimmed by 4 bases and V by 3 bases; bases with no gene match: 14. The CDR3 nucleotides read TGTGCTAGTGGTTTTCAAACTGTGACTAGCGGGGGGGCCTATTACAATGAGCAGTTCTTC. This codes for CASGFQTVTSGGAYYNEQFF.

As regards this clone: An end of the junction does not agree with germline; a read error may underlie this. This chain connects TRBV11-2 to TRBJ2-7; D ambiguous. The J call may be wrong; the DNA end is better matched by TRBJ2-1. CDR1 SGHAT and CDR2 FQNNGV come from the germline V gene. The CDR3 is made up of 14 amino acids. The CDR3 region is CANSPRWGYNEQFF. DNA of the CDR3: TGTGCCAACAGCCCCCGGTGGGGATACAATGAGCAGTTCTTC.

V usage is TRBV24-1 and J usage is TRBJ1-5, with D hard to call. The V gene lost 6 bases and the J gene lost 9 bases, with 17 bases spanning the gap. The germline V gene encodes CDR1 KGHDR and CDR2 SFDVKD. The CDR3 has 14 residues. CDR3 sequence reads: CATSTTSVGGPQHF. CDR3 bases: TGTGCCACCAGTACAACCAGTGTCGGTGGGCCCCAGCATTTT.

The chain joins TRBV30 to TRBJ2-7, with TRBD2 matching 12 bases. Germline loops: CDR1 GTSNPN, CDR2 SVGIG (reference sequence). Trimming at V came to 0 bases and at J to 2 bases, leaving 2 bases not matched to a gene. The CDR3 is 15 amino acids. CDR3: CAWSVRTSGTYEQYF. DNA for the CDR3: TGTGCCTGGAGTGTCAGGACTAGCGGGACCTACGAGCAGTACTTC.

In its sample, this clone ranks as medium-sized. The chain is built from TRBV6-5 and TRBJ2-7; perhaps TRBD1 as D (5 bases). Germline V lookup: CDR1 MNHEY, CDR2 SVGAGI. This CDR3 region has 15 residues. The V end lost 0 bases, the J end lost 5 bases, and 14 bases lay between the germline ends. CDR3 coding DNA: TGTGCCAGCAGTTACTCGATTCACCAGGGCCACGAGCAGTACTTC. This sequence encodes CASSYSIHQGHEQYF.

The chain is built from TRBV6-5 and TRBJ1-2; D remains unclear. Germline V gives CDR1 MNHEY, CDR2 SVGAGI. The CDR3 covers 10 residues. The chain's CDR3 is CSSGYYGYTF. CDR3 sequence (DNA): TGTTCCTCGGGGTACTATGGCTACACCTTC.

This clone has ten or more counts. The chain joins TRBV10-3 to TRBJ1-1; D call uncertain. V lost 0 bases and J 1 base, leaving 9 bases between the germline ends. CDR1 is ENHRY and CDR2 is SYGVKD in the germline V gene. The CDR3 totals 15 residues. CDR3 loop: CAISESMVGNTEAFF. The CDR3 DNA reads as TGTGCCATCAGTGAGTCGATGGTAGGGAACACTGAAGCTTTCTTT.

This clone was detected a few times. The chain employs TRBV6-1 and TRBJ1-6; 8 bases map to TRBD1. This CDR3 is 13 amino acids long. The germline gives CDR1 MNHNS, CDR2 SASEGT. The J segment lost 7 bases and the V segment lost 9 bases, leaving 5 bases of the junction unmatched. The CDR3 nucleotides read TGTGCCAGTTTGACAGGGGCGAATTCACCCCTCCACTTT. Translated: CASLTGANSPLHF.

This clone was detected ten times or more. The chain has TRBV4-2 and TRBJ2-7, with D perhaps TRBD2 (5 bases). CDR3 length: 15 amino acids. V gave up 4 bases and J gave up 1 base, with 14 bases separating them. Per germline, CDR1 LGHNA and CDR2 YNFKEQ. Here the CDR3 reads CASSPSQAESYEQYF. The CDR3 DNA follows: TGTGCCAGCAGCCCTAGCCAGGCAGAGTCCTACGAGCAGTACTTC.

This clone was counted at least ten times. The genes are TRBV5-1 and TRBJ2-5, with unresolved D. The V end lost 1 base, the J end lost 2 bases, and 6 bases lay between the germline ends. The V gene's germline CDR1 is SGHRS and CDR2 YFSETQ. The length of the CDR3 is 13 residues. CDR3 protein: CASSLPVQETQYF. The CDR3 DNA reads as TGCGCCAGCAGCTTGCCAGTACAAGAGACCCAGTACTTC.

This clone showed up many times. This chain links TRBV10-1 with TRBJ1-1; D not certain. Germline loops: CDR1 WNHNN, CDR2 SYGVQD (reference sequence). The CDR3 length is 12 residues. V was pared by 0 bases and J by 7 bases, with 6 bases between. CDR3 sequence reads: CASSESGFEAFF. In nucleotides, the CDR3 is TGCGCCAGCAGTGAGTCTGGATTTGAAGCTTTCTTT.

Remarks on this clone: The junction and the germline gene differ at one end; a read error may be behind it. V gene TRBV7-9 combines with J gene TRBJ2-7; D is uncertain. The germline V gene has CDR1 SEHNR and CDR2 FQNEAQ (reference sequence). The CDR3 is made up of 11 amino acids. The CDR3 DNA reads TGTGCCAGCAGCTTGTTCTACGAGCAGCACTTC. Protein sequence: CASSLFYEQHF.

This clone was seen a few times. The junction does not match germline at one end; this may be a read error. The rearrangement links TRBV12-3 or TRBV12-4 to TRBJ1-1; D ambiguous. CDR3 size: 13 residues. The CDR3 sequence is CASSLAQRTEAFF. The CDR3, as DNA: TGTGCCAGCAGCTTAGCACAGCGCACTGAAGCTTTCTTT.

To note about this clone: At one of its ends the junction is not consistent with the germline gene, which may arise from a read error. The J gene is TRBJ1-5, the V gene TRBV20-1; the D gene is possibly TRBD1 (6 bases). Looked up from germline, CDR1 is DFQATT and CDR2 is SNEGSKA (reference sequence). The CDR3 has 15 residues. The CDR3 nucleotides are TGCAGTTCTAGAGCCAACCAGGGGATCAATCAGCCCCAGCATTTT. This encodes CSSRANQGINQPQHF.